The 18 T cell receptor beta chains below come from one sample, sequenced in a study of graft-versus-host responses after intestinal transplantation. Antigens for these TCRs are unknown. Generated by immunoSEQ multiplex PCR, the TCRdb table keeps only in-frame clones and is missing some. The sample contains tens of thousands of clones, 85% to 95% of which appear only once. The material was unstimulated CD8+ T cells sorted from spleen or lymph node cells, obtained before transplant. The receptors here all came from a human donor who was the organ donor for an intestinal transplant.

The table lists this clone with a count of one. The CDR3 DNA sequence: TGTGCCAGCAGTTTTCAGGGGGGCATCGATCCTAACTATGGCTACACCTTC. This codes for CASSFQGGIDPNYGYTF. This chain uses TRBV27 with TRBJ1-2; 7 bases are a match to TRBD1. The J segment lost 0 bases and the V segment lost 3 bases, leaving 10 bases of the junction unmatched. Per the germline V gene, CDR1 is MNHEY and CDR2 is SMNVEV (reference sequence). This CDR3 is 17 amino acids long.

The rearrangement joins TRBV7-2 to TRBJ1-2; no clear D gene. CDR3 size: 11 residues. Germline loops: CDR1 SGHTA, CDR2 FQGNSA. V dropped 1 base and J dropped 3 bases, with 0 bases sitting between them. CDR3 DNA sequence: TGTGCCAGCAGCTTAGACTATGGCTACACCTTC. Residues: CASSLDYGYTF.

CDR3 loop: CASSNPGLAEETQYF. CDR3 in DNA: TGTGCCAGCAGCAACCCGGGACTAGCGGAAGAGACCCAGTACTTC. The J gene is TRBJ2-5, the V gene TRBV7-8; 11 positions match TRBD2. Losses at the gene ends were 5 bases for V and 3 bases for J; bases not matched to a gene: 5. Germline V gene sequence: CDR1 SGHVS, CDR2 FQNEAQ. The CDR3 contains 15 residues.

This rearrangement joins TRBV5-8 to TRBJ2-7; 8 bases are shared with TRBD2. Trimming cost V 2 bases and J 4 bases; bases outside gene matches: 8. This CDR3 is 15 amino acids long. Germline V lookup: CDR1 SGHTS, CDR2 YDEGEE. The CDR3 is CASSFSSGVRYEQYF. The CDR3, as DNA: TGTGCCAGCAGCTTCAGTAGCGGGGTACGATACGAGCAGTACTTC.

The chain couples TRBV4-2 to TRBJ2-7; TRBD2 aligns across 11 bases. The CDR3 has 16 amino acids. Germline V gives CDR1 LGHNA, CDR2 YNFKEQ. The ends lost 3 bases at V and 0 bases at J; junction bases unmatched: 4. The CDR3, as DNA: TGTGCCAGCAGCCATGCCCTAGCGGGGGGCTCCTACGAGCAGTACTTC. It yields the protein CASSHALAGGSYEQYF.

The V gene is TRBV5-6, the J gene TRBJ1-2; D remains ambiguous. CDR3 length: 14 residues. Trimming took 2 bases from V and 6 from J, leaving 14 bases between them. The germline V gene encodes CDR1 SGHDT and CDR2 YYEEEE. This CDR3 reads CASSLGRPAHGYTF. In DNA, the CDR3 is TGTGCCAGCAGCTTAGGAAGGCCAGCACATGGCTACACCTTC.

Written as DNA, the CDR3 is TGTGCCAGCAGACGGACAGGGGGGAATATTGGGCAGTTCTTC. Protein sequence: CASRRTGGNIGQFF. The gene calls are TRBV5-4 and TRBJ2-1; the match to TRBD1 covers 10 bases. V dropped 5 bases and J dropped 12; count of bases not matched to a gene: 11. This CDR3 region has 14 residues. Germline CDR1 and CDR2: SGHNT and YYREEE (reference sequence). The whole variable domain, remainder taken from reference TRBV5-4 and TRBJ2-1, is ETGVTQSPTHLIKTRGQQVTLRCSSQSGHNTVSWYQQALGQGPQFIFQYYREEENGRGNFPPRFSGLQFPNYSSELNVNALELDDSALYLCASRRTGGNIGQFFGPGTRLTVL.

V usage is TRBV30 and J usage is TRBJ1-1, with TRBD1 as a possible D gene (5 bases). The ends were cut back, 1 base at V and 3 bases at J, with 15 bases in the middle. This CDR3 has 15 residues. Germline V gene lookup returns CDR1 GTSNPN and CDR2 SVGIG (reference sequence). The CDR3 is CAWSEASKGYTEAFF. The CDR3 DNA sequence: TGTGCCTGGAGTGAGGCCTCTAAGGGGTACACTGAAGCTTTCTTT.

This rearrangement joins TRBV4-3 to TRBJ2-7; D is ambiguous. CDR1 and CDR2 (germline): LGHNA, YSLEER. The CDR3 contains 15 residues. Trimming pared 0 bases from V and 5 bases from J, leaving 14 bases between. The CDR3 bases are TGCGCCAGCAGCCAAGAAAGCGACCTTGAAAACGAGCAGTACTTC. Protein sequence: CASSQESDLENEQYF.

As for this clone: One end of the junction is discordant with germline, which a read error may explain. The chain employs TRBV30 and TRBJ2-7; TRBD2 matches 11 bases. Germline loops: CDR1 GTSNPN, CDR2 SVGIG (reference sequence). CDR3 length equals 14 residues. In DNA, the CDR3 is TGTGCCTGGAGTCCCACTAGCGGGGGCCGTCCTCCGGACTTC. Amino acids: CAWSPTSGGRPPDF. The full variable domain, completed using reference TRBV30 and TRBJ2-7, is SQTIHQWPATLVQPVGSPLSLECTVEGTSNPNLYWYRQAAGRGLQLLFYSVGIGQISSEVPQNLSASRPQDRQFILSSKKLLLSDSGFYLCAWSPTSGGRPPDFGPGTRLTVT.

V gene TRBV6-5 combines with J gene TRBJ1-2, with D perhaps TRBD1 (6 bases). The V end was cut by 7 bases, the J end by 6 bases, with 21 bases between. The germline V gene encodes CDR1 MNHEY and CDR2 SVGAGI. The CDR3 has 15 residues. Written as DNA, the CDR3 is TGTGCCAGCACCCTATCACCTGGGACATTAAATGGCTACACCTTC. It is translated as CASTLSPGTLNGYTF.

The V gene is TRBV6-5, the J gene TRBJ1-1; 8 bases are a match to TRBD1. The J segment lost 6 bases and the V segment lost 4 bases, leaving 7 bases of the junction unmatched. The CDR3 is made up of 14 amino acids. Germline CDR1 is MNHEY and CDR2 is SVGAGI. CDR3 nucleotides: TGTGCCAGCAGTTCTAGGGCAGGGGGCCCTGAAGCTTTCTTT. The encoded protein is CASSSRAGGPEAFF.

The chain recombines TRBV7-3 with TRBJ1-1, with TRBD1 identical over 7 bases. V lost 5 bases, J lost 3 bases, and 6 bases stayed unmatched. Germline values: CDR1 SGHTA, CDR2 FQGTGA. The CDR3 is 14 amino acids. In DNA, the CDR3 is TGTGCCAGCAGCCCAACAGGGGTCGACACTGAAGCTTTCTTT. Its protein product is CASSPTGVDTEAFF.

Regarding this clone: A read error may account for a junction end that differs from germline. The chain carries TRBV11-3 and TRBJ2-1; D unresolved. Germline V gives CDR1 SGHNT, CDR2 YENEEA. The CDR3 covers 16 residues. DNA for the CDR3: TGTGCCAGCAGCTTAGATCTTACGAGCTCCTACGATGAGCAGTTCTTC. This gives the protein CASSLDLTSSYDEQFF.

This chain uses TRBV11-3 with TRBJ2-2, with 8 positions matching TRBD1. J was trimmed by 1 base and V by 4 bases; bases with no gene match: 2. Per germline, CDR1 SGHNT and CDR2 YENEEA. The CDR3 runs to 15 residues. In nucleotides, the CDR3 is TGTGCCAGCAGCTACGACAGGGGGAACACCGGGGAGCTGTTTTTT. This encodes CASSYDRGNTGELFF.

This sequence joins TRBV7-6 and TRBJ1-6; D uncertain. The CDR3 has 15 amino acids. The V gene's germline CDR1 is SGHVS and CDR2 FNYEAQ. Deletions cut 0 bases from V and 3 bases from J, with 6 bases between. CDR3 sequence (DNA): TGTGCCAGCAGCTTAGCGACGGACTATAATTCACCCCTCCACTTT. It is translated as CASSLATDYNSPLHF.

The rearrangement links TRBV9 to TRBJ1-1, with 7 bases matching TRBD1. This CDR3 comprises 13 residues. V lost 6 bases to trimming and J lost 5 bases; unmatched junction nucleotides: 7. Germline loops: CDR1 SGDLS, CDR2 YYNGEE. Written as DNA, the CDR3 is TGTGCCAGCAACCCAGGGGGTAGTACTGAAGCTTTCTTT. Its translation is CASNPGGSTEAFF.

V usage is TRBV5-8 and J usage is TRBJ1-1; no definite D call. The CDR3 is 13 residues long. Trimming cost V 2 bases and J 1 base, with 6 bases left between them. In germline, CDR1 is SGHTS, CDR2 YDEGEE. The CDR3 region has the DNA TGTGCCAGCAGCTTCCGGGAGAACACTGAAGCTTTCTTT. Its translation is CASSFRENTEAFF.